This TCR beta chain is drawn from a study of CD8 T cells in Susac syndrome. With random hexamers, 0.5 to 1 ug RNA was reverse transcribed. With immunoSEQ multiplex PCR, TCR beta CDR3 was amplified across 54 Vbeta and 13 Jbeta. TCRdb ran MiXCR on the immunoSEQ multiplex PCR reads and lists one entry per CDR3 protein. The sample lists roughly 200,000 distinct CDR3 sequences; 95% were seen once. Whole-study findings and limits: By the study's own acknowledgment, its TCR sequencing and HLA analysis included relatively few individuals.

CDR3 length equals 14 residues. V dropped 0 bases and J dropped 8; count of bases not matched to a gene: 2. Germline CDR1 SGHNT, CDR2 YYREEE (reference sequence). Concerning this clonotype itself: Its specificity is not known.

Sequencing was done on a sample of CD4+ T cells from PBMCs. This receptor was obtained from a human donor in good health. This chain connects TRBV5-4 to TRBJ2-4; 10 bases line up with TRBD1. As DNA, the CDR3 is TGTGCCAGCAGCTTGGCCGGGACAGGGGACATTCAGTACTTC. As protein: CASSLAGTGDIQYF. The full variable domain, its missing parts supplied by reference TRBV5-4 and TRBJ2-4, is ETGVTQSPTHLIKTRGQQVTLRCSSQSGHNTVSWYQQALGQGPQFIFQYYREEENGRGNFPPRFSGLQFPNYSSELNVNALELDDSALYLCASSLAGTGDIQYFGAGTRLSVL.